This passage covers 2 T cell receptor beta chains from one sample sequenced in a study of human T cells and chemical hapten exposure. The time point is: patch test 1, 2 weeks after DPC sensitization. The treatment denotes: therapeutic diphenylcyclopropenone sensitization with weekly scalp DPC. TCRdb recomputed calls from the RACE reads with MiXCR, one row per CDR3 protein. Here the sample spans around 340,000 distinct CDR3 sequences, 6% to 8.5% being singletons. The sequencing used whole blood, collected in connection with sensitization to the hapten diphenylcyclopropenone (DPC). These receptors were obtained from a woman younger than 30 with alopecia areata. Some clones in this sample may be carry-over from other donors' samples.

The J gene is TRBJ1-1, the V gene TRBV6-5; perhaps TRBD1 as D (5 bases). The germline gives CDR1 MNHEY, CDR2 SVGAGI. Trimming took 5 bases from V and 7 from J, leaving 17 bases between them. This CDR3 has 14 residues. CDR3 bases: TGTGCCAGCAGTGGAGACCGGGACTTGCTTGAAGCTTTCTTT. This encodes CASSGDRDLLEAFF.

Ten or more counts support this clonotype. This chain links TRBV5-6 with TRBJ1-2; D uncertain. Trimming removed 4 bases from V and 3 bases from J, with 16 bases in between. This CDR3 is 15 amino acids long. The germline V gene encodes CDR1 SGHDT and CDR2 YYEEEE. The CDR3 here is CASSARQTSYYGYTF. CDR3 nucleotide sequence: TGTGCCAGCAGCGCAAGACAAACGAGTTACTATGGCTACACCTTC.